These 25 T cell receptor beta chains were all obtained from the same sample, sequenced in a study of shared clonotypes between healthy human individuals. Libraries were prepared by immunoSEQ multiplex PCR; TCRdb keeps only in-frame clonotypes and omits some of them. Among some 2.4 million clones listed, 80% to 95% were seen once. The sample was naive CD4+ T cells from PBMCs. As for subset: CD45RA+ positively selected. These receptors all come from a man between 18 and 29 years old in good health. Some clones in this sample may be carry-over from other donors' samples.

Comments on this clone: This same CDR3 is encoded by further DNA sequences in the sample. This chain uses TRBV27 with TRBJ2-3, with no clear D. The CDR3 is made up of 14 amino acids. Germline V gives CDR1 MNHEY, CDR2 SMNVEV (reference sequence). The V gene lost 2 bases and the J gene lost 0 bases, with 6 bases spanning the gap. CDR3 in DNA: TGTGCCAGCAGTTTACTGATAAGCACAGATACGCAGTATTTT. Residues: CASSLLISTDTQYF.

To note about this clone: The identical CDR3 is also encoded by other nucleotide sequences in the sample. This chain joins TRBV19 and TRBJ1-2; 7 bases match TRBD1. Germline V gene data show CDR1 as LNHDA and CDR2 as SQIVND (reference sequence). V lost 3 bases to trimming and J lost 2 bases; unmatched junction nucleotides: 3. The CDR3 extends over 14 amino acids. Here the CDR3 DNA reads TGTGCCAGTAGTATCCGGGACAGCAACTATGGCTACACCTTC. It codes for CASSIRDSNYGYTF.

The rearrangement links TRBV28 to TRBJ2-5; 8 nucleotides match TRBD1. The tail of the sequence fits TRBJ2-7 better, so the J call may be wrong. The CDR3 consists of 16 residues. In germline, CDR1 is MDHEN, CDR2 SYDVKM. The CDR3: CASSYTFRGPSYEQYF. The CDR3 DNA follows: TGTGCCAGCAGTTACACGTTCAGGGGGCCCTCCTACGAGCAGTACTTC.

The chain is built from TRBV7-7 and TRBJ1-1; D gene uncertain. This CDR3 is 13 amino acids long. Trimming cost V 10 bases and J 2 bases, with 14 bases left between them. Germline CDR1 reads SSHAT; CDR2 reads FNYEAQ (reference sequence). The DNA of the CDR3 is TGTGCCACCTCCCGAACAACAAACACTGAAGCTTTCTTT. The encoded protein is CATSRTTNTEAFF. Full variable domain (rest looked up from reference TRBV7-7 and TRBJ1-1): GAGVSQSPRYKVTKRGQDVTLRCDPISSHATLYWYQQALGQGPEFLTYFNYEAQPDKSGLPSDRFSAERPEGSISTLTIQRTEQRDSAMYRCATSRTTNTEAFFGQGTRLTVV.

The rearrangement uses TRBV18 and TRBJ2-7, with D uncertain. Germline CDR1 reads KGHSH; CDR2 reads LQKENI. The CDR3 sequence is 12 residues long. Deletions cut 3 bases from V and 2 bases from J, with 5 bases between. The CDR3 DNA is TGTGCCAGCTCACCCGGCCCCTACGAGCAGTACTTC. It translates to CASSPGPYEQYF.

The chain uses TRBV4-3 and TRBJ2-1; unclear D gene. Per germline, CDR1 LGHNA and CDR2 YSLEER. Trimming cost V 0 bases and J 6 bases, with 9 bases left between them. The CDR3 length is 14 residues. The CDR3 protein is CASSQEDAANEQFF. For the CDR3, the DNA is TGCGCCAGCAGCCAAGAAGACGCCGCCAATGAGCAGTTCTTC.

Of note for this clone: Other DNA sequences in this sample translate to the same CDR3. For the CDR3, the DNA is TGTGCCAGCAGCCCCGGTGGGGGGAGCTCCTACAATGAGCAGTTCTTC. Amino acids: CASSPGGGSSYNEQFF. V and J are TRBV9 and TRBJ2-1, with D perhaps matching TRBD2 (6 bases). Germline CDR1 reads SGDLS; CDR2 reads YYNGEE. V was clipped by 4 bases and J by 0 bases, with 14 bases between them. This CDR3 region has 16 residues. The full variable domain, rest sourced from reference TRBV9 and TRBJ2-1, is DSGVTQTPKHLITATGQRVTLRCSPRSGDLSVYWYQQSLDQGLQFLIQYYNGEERAKGNILERFSAQQFPDLHSELNLSSLELGDSALYFCASSPGGGSSYNEQFFGPGTRLTVL.

On this clone: Other DNA sequences in this specimen translate into the identical CDR3. The rearrangement joins TRBV27 to TRBJ2-6; TRBD2 is a possible D gene (5 bases). The CDR3 contains 15 residues. Trimming removed 0 bases from V and 2 bases from J, with 5 bases in between. Germline V lookup: CDR1 MNHEY, CDR2 SMNVEV (reference sequence). CDR3 DNA: TGTGCCAGCAGTTTATCGAGGGCTGGGGCCAACGTCCTGACTTTC. Protein: CASSLSRAGANVLTF.

The chain couples TRBV5-1 to TRBJ1-2, with a tentative D call TRBD1 (6 bases). The CDR3 extends over 15 amino acids. Germline V gene data show CDR1 as SGHRS and CDR2 as YFSETQ. V shed 1 base and J shed 2 bases, with 12 bases lying between them. The CDR3 bases are TGCGCCAGCAGCTTGAGATTACAGGGAAACTATGGCTACACCTTC. Translation gives CASSLRLQGNYGYTF.

The chain is built from TRBV28 and TRBJ2-2; TRBD1 might be the D (5 bases). The CDR3 is 15 residues long. In germline, CDR1 is MDHEN, CDR2 SYDVKM. Trimming shortened V by 5 bases and J by 6 bases, and 16 bases separated the two germline ends. Here the CDR3 reads CASSPPRAFAGELFF. In nucleotides, the CDR3 is TGTGCCAGCAGTCCCCCCAGGGCGTTCGCCGGGGAGCTGTTTTTT.

The chain joins TRBV19 to TRBJ2-3; unclear D gene. Germline V gene data show CDR1 as LNHDA and CDR2 as SQIVND (reference sequence). The V end lost 5 bases, the J end lost 2 bases, and 8 bases lay between the germline ends. The CDR3 is 13 residues long. The DNA of the CDR3 is TGTGCCAGTAGTCTATCTCTCACAGATACGCAGTATTTT. This sequence encodes CASSLSLTDTQYF.

This sequence joins TRBV27 and TRBJ2-7; D possibly corresponds to TRBD1 (5 bases). V lost 6 bases and J lost 4, with 10 bases in between. CDR1 MNHEY and CDR2 SMNVEV come from the germline V gene (reference sequence). This CDR3 spans 12 amino acids. As DNA, the CDR3 is TGTGCCAGCAGGACTCAGGGATACGAGCAGTACTTC. It specifies CASRTQGYEQYF.

Comments on this clone: The junction shows a germline mismatch at one end, possibly a read error. This sample includes further DNA sequences coding for the same CDR3. The V and J genes are TRBV20-1 and TRBJ2-1; D is uncertain. Germline CDR1 and CDR2: DFQATT and SNEGSKA (reference sequence). The CDR3 extends over 11 amino acids. CDR3 DNA: TGCAGCGCTAGACTTTACAATGAGCAGTTCTTC. Translating it yields CSARLYNEQFF.

The chain combines TRBV5-1 with TRBJ2-4; tentatively, D is TRBD2 (5 bases). The CDR3 consists of 14 residues. V gave up 0 bases and J gave up 13 bases, with 17 bases separating them. CDR1 is SGHRS and CDR2 is YFSETQ in the germline V gene. CDR3 residues: CASSLEDGEVTQYF. The CDR3 region has the DNA TGCGCCAGCAGCTTGGAGGACGGGGAAGTGACGCAGTACTTC. Full variable domain (remainder filled in from reference TRBV5-1 and TRBJ2-4): KAGVTQTPRYLIKTRGQQVTLSCSPISGHRSVSWYQQTPGQGLQFLFEYFSETQRNKGNFPGRFSGRQFSNSRSEMNVSTLELGDSALYLCASSLEDGEVTQYFGAGTRLSVL.

The V and J genes are TRBV7-9 and TRBJ2-7; maybe TRBD2 (6 bases). V was trimmed by 3 bases and J by 2 bases, leaving 11 bases between them. The CDR3 is 14 amino acids. Germline-derived CDR1 and CDR2 are SEHNR and FQNEAQ (reference sequence). The CDR3 protein is CASSFSSGTYEQYF. DNA for the CDR3: TGTGCCAGCAGCTTTAGTAGCGGTACCTACGAGCAGTACTTC.

Worth noting for this clone: The same CDR3 also results from other DNA sequences found in this sample. The J gene is TRBJ2-1, the V gene TRBV28; no reliable D call. This CDR3 has 11 residues. V shed 2 bases and J shed 8 bases, with 4 bases lying between them. The V gene's germline CDR1 is MDHEN and CDR2 SYDVKM. This CDR3 is CASSLRYEQFF. The CDR3 DNA reads as TGTGCCAGCAGTTTAAGGTATGAGCAGTTCTTC.

In DNA, the CDR3 is TGTGCCAGCAGCCCTAGCGGGGGGGTCGGCACCGGGGAGCTGTTTTTT. It yields the protein CASSPSGGVGTGELFF. This chain joins TRBV7-3 and TRBJ2-2; 12 positions match TRBD2. CDR1 and CDR2 from the germline V gene are SGHTA and FQGTGA. The length of the CDR3 is 16 residues. Germline trimming cut 5 bases from V and 4 bases from J; bases unmatched to any gene: 5.

V gene TRBV5-1 combines with J gene TRBJ2-3; 10 nucleotides match TRBD2. Germline V lookup: CDR1 SGHRS, CDR2 YFSETQ. The trim removed 4 bases at V and 4 bases at J, leaving 9 bases unmatched. This CDR3 region has 16 residues. CDR3 bases: TGCGCCAGCAGCAGACTCGCTAGCGGGAGTGCAGATACGCAGTATTTT. This encodes CASSRLASGSADTQYF.

V usage is TRBV6-1 and J usage is TRBJ1-1; possibly TRBD1 for D (6 bases). The CDR3 consists of 14 residues. Germline lookup yields CDR1 MNHNS and CDR2 SASEGT. V shed 6 bases and J shed 1 base, with 12 bases lying between them. CDR3 sequence (DNA): TGTGCCAGCAGGTCGGACAGCAGGAACACTGAAGCTTTCTTT. Amino acid sequence: CASRSDSRNTEAFF.

The rearrangement joins TRBV15 to TRBJ2-7; 12 bases are shared with TRBD2. After removal of 5 bases from V and 3 bases from J, the junction contained 2 bases not matched to a gene. The germline gives CDR1 LNHNV, CDR2 YYDKDF (reference sequence). This CDR3 contains 14 residues. This chain's CDR3 is CATSGGLAGYEQYF. In DNA form, the CDR3 reads TGTGCCACCAGCGGGGGACTAGCGGGCTACGAGCAGTACTTC.

The chain joins TRBV2 to TRBJ1-2; D possibly corresponds to TRBD1 (6 bases). Germline CDR1 and CDR2: SNHLY and FYNNEI. The CDR3 runs 13 residues. V was shortened by 3 bases and J by 7 bases, with 12 bases between the two germline ends. This CDR3 reads CASSEQTGRGYTF. The CDR3 bases are TGTGCCAGCAGTGAGCAGACAGGTCGTGGCTACACCTTC.

The chain uses TRBV29-1 and TRBJ1-5; maybe TRBD1 (6 bases). CDR3 length: 14 amino acids. Germline V gene sequence: CDR1 SQVTM, CDR2 ANQGSEA. The germline V and J ends were trimmed by 5 bases and 1 base, with 12 bases remaining between them. CDR3 in DNA: TGCAGCGTTTCACAGGGTACGAGCAATCAGCCCCAGCATTTT. Amino acids: CSVSQGTSNQPQHF.

The chain joins TRBV4-1 to TRBJ2-4; D is perhaps TRBD2 (5 bases). The CDR3 runs 15 residues. Germline V gene lookup returns CDR1 MGHRA and CDR2 YSYEKL. V was clipped by 4 bases and J by 0 bases, with 10 bases between them. The CDR3 protein is CASSPIGLAKNIQYF. In DNA form, the CDR3 reads TGCGCCAGCAGCCCCATAGGACTAGCCAAAAACATTCAGTACTTC.

The CDR3 sequence: CASSLIRRDEQFF. CDR3 DNA sequence: TGTGCCAGCAGCTTGATTAGACGGGATGAGCAGTTCTTC. The chain uses TRBV5-6 and TRBJ2-1; D gene ambiguous. V was cut by 1 base and J by 8 bases, with 10 bases left in between. CDR1 SGHDT and CDR2 YYEEEE come from the germline V gene. This CDR3 region has 13 residues.

The chain employs TRBV7-9 and TRBJ2-1; TRBD2 aligns across 7 bases. The CDR3 consists of 15 residues. CDR1 SEHNR and CDR2 FQNEAQ come from the germline V gene (reference sequence). J lost 8 bases, V lost 5 bases, and 12 bases had no gene match. CDR3: CASSPGGLPWDEQFF. In nucleotides, the CDR3 is TGTGCCAGCAGCCCCGGGGGACTACCCTGGGATGAGCAGTTCTTC.